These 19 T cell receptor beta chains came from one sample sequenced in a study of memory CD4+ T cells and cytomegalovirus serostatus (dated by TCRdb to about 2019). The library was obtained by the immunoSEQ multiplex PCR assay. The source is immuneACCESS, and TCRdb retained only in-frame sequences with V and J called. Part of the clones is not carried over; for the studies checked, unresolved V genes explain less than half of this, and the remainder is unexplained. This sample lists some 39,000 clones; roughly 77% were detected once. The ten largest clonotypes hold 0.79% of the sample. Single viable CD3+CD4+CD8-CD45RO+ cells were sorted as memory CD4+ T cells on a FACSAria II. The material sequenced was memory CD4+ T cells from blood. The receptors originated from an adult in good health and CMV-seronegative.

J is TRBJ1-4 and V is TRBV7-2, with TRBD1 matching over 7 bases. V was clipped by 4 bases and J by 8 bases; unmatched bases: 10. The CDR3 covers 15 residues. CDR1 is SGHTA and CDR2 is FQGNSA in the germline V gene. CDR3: CASSSPGQPREKLFF. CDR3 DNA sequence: TGTGCCAGCAGCTCACCGGGACAGCCGAGGGAAAAACTGTTTTTT.

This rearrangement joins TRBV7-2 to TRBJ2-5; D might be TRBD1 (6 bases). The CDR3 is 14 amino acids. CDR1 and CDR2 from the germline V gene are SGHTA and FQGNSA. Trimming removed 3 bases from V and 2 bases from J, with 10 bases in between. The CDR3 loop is CASSFQQGQETQYF. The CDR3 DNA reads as TGTGCCAGCAGCTTTCAACAGGGTCAAGAGACCCAGTACTTC.

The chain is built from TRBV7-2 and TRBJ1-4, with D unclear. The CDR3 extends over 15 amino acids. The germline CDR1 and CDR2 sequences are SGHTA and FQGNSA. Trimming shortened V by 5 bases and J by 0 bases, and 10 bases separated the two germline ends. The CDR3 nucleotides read TGTGCCAGCAGCCCATCCCCGGCAACTAATGAAAAACTGTTTTTT. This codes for CASSPSPATNEKLFF.

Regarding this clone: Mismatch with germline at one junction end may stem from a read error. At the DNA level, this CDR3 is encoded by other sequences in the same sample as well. CDR3 in DNA: TGTGCCAGCAGTAGGTCTGGCGGGGGGAACTACGAGCAGTACTTC. This encodes CASSRSGGGNYEQYF. The chain couples TRBV19 to TRBJ2-7, with TRBD2 matching 8 bases. Germline CDR1 and CDR2: LNHDA and SQIVND (reference sequence). The CDR3 consists of 15 residues.

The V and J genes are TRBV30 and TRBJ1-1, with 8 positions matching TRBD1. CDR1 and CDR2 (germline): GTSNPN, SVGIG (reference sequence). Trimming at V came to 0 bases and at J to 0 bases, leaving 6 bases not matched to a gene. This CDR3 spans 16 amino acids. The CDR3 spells CAWSVPTGAMNTEAFF. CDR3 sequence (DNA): TGTGCCTGGAGTGTCCCGACAGGGGCTATGAACACTGAAGCTTTCTTT.

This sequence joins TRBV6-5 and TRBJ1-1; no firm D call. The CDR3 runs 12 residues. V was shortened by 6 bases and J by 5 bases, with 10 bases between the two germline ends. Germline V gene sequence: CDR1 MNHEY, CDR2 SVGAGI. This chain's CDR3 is CASRRTGTEAFF. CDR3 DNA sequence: TGTGCCAGCAGGCGGACCGGGACTGAAGCTTTCTTT.

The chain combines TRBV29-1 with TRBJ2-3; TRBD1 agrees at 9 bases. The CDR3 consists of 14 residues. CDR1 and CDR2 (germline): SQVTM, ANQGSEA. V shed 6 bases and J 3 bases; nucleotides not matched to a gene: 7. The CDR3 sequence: CSVTGTGSTDTQYF. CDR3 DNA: TGCAGCGTGACCGGGACAGGGTCGACAGATACGCAGTATTTT.

CDR3 DNA sequence: TGTGCCAGCAGCTTGGCTAGCGGGGGTTGGGCTGAGCAGTTCTTC. Encoded protein: CASSLASGGWAEQFF. This chain links TRBV7-9 with TRBJ2-1, with 10 bases aligning to TRBD2. Per the germline V gene, CDR1 is SEHNR and CDR2 is FQNEAQ (reference sequence). Germline trimming cut 3 bases from V and 9 bases from J; bases unmatched to any gene: 8. The CDR3 sequence is 15 residues long.

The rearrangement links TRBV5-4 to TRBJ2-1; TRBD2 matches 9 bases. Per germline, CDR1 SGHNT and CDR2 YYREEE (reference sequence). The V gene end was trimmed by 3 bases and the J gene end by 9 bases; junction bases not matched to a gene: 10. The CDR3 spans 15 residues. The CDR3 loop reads CASSSQAGGQREQFF. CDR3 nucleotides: TGTGCCAGCAGCTCTCAGGCGGGGGGGCAGCGTGAGCAGTTCTTC.

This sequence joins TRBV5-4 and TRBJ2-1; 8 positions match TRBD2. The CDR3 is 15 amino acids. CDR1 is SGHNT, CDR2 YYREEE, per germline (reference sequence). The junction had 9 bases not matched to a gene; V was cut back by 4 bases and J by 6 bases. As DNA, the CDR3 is TGTGCCAGCAGCATGGCGGGGGGCTTATCCAATGAGCAGTTCTTC. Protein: CASSMAGGLSNEQFF.

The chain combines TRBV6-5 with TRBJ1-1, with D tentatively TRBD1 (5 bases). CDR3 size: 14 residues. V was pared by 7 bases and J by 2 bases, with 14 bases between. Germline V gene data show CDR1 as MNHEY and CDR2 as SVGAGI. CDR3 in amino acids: CASTKRGTNTEAFF. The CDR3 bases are TGTGCCAGCACCAAGCGGGGCACCAACACTGAAGCTTTCTTT.

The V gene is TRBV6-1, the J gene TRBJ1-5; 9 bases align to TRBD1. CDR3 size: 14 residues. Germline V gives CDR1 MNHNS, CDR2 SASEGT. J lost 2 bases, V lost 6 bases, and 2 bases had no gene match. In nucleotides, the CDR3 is TGTGCCAGCAGATGGACAGGGGGCAATCAGCCCCAGCATTTT. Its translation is CASRWTGGNQPQHF.

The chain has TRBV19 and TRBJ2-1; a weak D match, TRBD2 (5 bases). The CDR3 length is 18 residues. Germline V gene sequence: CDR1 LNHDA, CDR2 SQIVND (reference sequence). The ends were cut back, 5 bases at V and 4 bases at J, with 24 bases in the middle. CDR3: CASSPEAPVMDSYNEQFF. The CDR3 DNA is TGTGCCAGTAGTCCCGAAGCCCCTGTTATGGACTCGTACAATGAGCAGTTCTTC.

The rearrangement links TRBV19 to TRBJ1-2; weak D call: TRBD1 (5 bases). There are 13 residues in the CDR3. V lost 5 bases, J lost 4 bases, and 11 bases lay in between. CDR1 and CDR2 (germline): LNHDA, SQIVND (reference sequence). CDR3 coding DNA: TGTGCCAGTAGTCCGGGACCGCTCTATGGCTACACCTTC. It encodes CASSPGPLYGYTF. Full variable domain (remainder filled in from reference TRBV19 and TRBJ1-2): DGGITQSPKYLFRKEGQNVTLSCEQNLNHDAMYWYRQDPGQGLRLIYYSQIVNDFQKGDIAEGYSVSREKKESFPLTVTSAQKNPTAFYLCASSPGPLYGYTFGSGTRLTVV.

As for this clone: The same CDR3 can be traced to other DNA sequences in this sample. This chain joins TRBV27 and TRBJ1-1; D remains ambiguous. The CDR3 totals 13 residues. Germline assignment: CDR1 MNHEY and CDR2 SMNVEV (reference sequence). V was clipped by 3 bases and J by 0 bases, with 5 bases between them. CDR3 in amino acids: CASSFGMNTEAFF. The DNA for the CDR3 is TGTGCCAGCAGTTTCGGAATGAACACTGAAGCTTTCTTT.

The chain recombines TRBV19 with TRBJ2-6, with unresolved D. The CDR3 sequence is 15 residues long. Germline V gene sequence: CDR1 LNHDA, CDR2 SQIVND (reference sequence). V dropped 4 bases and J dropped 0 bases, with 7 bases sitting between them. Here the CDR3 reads CASSRESSGANVLTF. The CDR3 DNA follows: TGTGCCAGTAGTAGAGAGAGCTCTGGGGCCAACGTCCTGACTTTC.

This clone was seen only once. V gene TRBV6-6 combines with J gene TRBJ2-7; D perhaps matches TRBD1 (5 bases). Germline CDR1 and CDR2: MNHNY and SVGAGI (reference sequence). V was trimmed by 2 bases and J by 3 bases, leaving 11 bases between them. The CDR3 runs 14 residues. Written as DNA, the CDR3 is TGTGCCAGCAGTTACAAAGACAGATTCTACGAGCAGTACTTC. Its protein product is CASSYKDRFYEQYF.

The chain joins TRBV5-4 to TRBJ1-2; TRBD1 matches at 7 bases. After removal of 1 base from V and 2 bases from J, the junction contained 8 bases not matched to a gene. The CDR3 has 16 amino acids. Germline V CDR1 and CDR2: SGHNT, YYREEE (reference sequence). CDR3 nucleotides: TGTGCCAGCAGCTTGCGACGCAGGGGGGGAAACTATGGCTACACCTTC. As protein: CASSLRRRGGNYGYTF.

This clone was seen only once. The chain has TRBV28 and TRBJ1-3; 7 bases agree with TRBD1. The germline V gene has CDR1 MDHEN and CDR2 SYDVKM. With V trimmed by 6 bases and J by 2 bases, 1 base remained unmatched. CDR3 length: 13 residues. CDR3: CASRRGPGNTIYF. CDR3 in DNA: TGTGCCAGCAGGAGGGGGCCTGGAAACACCATATATTTT. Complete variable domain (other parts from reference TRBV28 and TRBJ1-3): DVKVTQSSRYLVKRTGEKVFLECVQDMDHENMFWYRQDPGLGLRLIYFSYDVKMKEKGDIPEGYSVSREKKERFSLILESASTNQTSMYLCASRRGPGNTIYFGEGSWLTVV.